This T cell receptor beta chain was retrieved from a study of T cell clonality in common variable immunodeficiency. This clone was recorded many times. Its specificity is not known. The observed sequence ends 3 residues before the CDR3 terminus, with the missing tail filled in from the germline J gene. Findings and caveats of the study: The cause of increased CVID clonality remains unclear without subpopulation sequencing. Compared with controls, CVID subjects had fewer shared TCRbeta clones. Compared with healthy controls, CVID subjects showed increased TCRbeta clonality, mostly in about a third. Common variable immunodeficiency TCR beta sequences reportedly had fewer deletions and N-nucleotide insertions.

Blood came from CVID subjects not ill and not taking immunomodulatory or immunosuppressive medication. CDR3 length equals 14 residues. The V end was cut by 5 bases, the J end by 2 bases, with 16 bases between. Germline V gene data show CDR1 as DFQATT and CDR2 as SNEGSKA (reference sequence). Only in-frame clones appear in the TCRdb table, and some are missing; sequencing was by immunoSEQ multiplex PCR. This repertoire holds fewer than 30,000 clones, and none appear only once. The material sequenced was peripheral blood mononuclear cells. This rearrangement joins TRBV20-1 to TRBJ2-7; D gene unclear. The receptor was isolated from a human donor with common variable immunodeficiency. The sequenced part of the CDR3 DNA is TGCAGTGCTCCGCTCGATCCAGGTACCTACGAG. This encodes CSAPLDPGTYE. The whole CDR3 sequence is CSAPLDPGTYEQYF.